The source of this T cell receptor beta chain is a study of blood T cell repertoires in COVID-19 (dated by TCRdb to about 2020). A note on the overall study: Collaborator samples came from the United States, Italy and Spain and covered acute and convalescent phases of COVID-19. The prospective study material was composed of cDNA or gDNA derived from T cells, B-cell-depleted T cells, or PBMCs. Subjects who had been exposed to COVID-19, were actively infected with it, or had recovered from it provided the deeply sampled blood TCRbeta repertoires that made up the dataset. The repertoires were released in a freely available public database intended as a resource for research on the immune response to SARS-CoV-2. The samples were drawn from two sources: the first 160 participants of the ongoing ImmuneRACE study, and over 1,000 subjects contributed by 6 global collaborators. A de-identified subject ID, COVID-19 status, age in years and sex were almost always included in the sample metadata. HLA class I and class II types, where available, came from metadata supplied by the sample provider rather than from assay-based typing.

Details on this clone: Its antigen target is currently unknown. Base qualities are not provided; no much larger clone lies one nucleotide away.

The full study reports these points: The amount of clinical and demographic metadata varied by source and participant and was provided uncurated.

Collaborating institutions collected whole blood in K2EDTA tubes following their own protocols. Collaborator samples were shipped for TCRbeta analysis as frozen whole blood, isolated PBMCs, or DNA extracted from either sample type. The germline V gene supplies CDR1 SGHRS and CDR2 YFSETQ. From the cysteine up to the phenylalanine, the CDR3 has a length of 15 residues. Only the CDR3 portion is preserved as DNA: 45 bases, with reading frame beginning at the first base. Unmatched junction bases come to 6, with V trimmed by 4 bases and J by 2 bases. TCRbeta CDR3 regions were amplified from genomic DNA using the immunoSEQ Assay, a bias-controlled multiplex PCR. Per the source publication's procedure: The number of nucleated cells in each sample was estimated from the amplification of reference gene primers within the assay. To quantify the absolute abundance of each unique TCRbeta CDR3 rearrangement, sequence reads were collapsed and filtered. For each sample, productive Simpson clonality was calculated as the square root of Simpson's diversity index over productive rearrangements. Entries here come from immuneACCESS through TCRdb and include only in-frame sequences with V and J called. Some clones fail to appear in such tables; in the studies checked, an unresolved V gene covers under half of the shortfall, and the cause of the remainder is unknown. The V and J calls and the clone size are those of that table, but D and trimming were determined from the DNA. Present in this sample are 400,000 to 500,000 clones, 75% to 90% of which were seen just once. More than 1.4% of the sample is taken by the ten largest.

The V gene is TRBV5-1 and the J gene is TRBJ2-7; the central 10 bases match TRBD2. The sequencing input was peripheral blood. The sequence came from a woman aged 25 to 39 with active or convalescent COVID-19. The sequenced DNA is TGCGCCAGCAGCCCCGGACTAGCGGATACCTACGAGCAGTACTTC. This yields the protein CASSPGLADTYEQYF.